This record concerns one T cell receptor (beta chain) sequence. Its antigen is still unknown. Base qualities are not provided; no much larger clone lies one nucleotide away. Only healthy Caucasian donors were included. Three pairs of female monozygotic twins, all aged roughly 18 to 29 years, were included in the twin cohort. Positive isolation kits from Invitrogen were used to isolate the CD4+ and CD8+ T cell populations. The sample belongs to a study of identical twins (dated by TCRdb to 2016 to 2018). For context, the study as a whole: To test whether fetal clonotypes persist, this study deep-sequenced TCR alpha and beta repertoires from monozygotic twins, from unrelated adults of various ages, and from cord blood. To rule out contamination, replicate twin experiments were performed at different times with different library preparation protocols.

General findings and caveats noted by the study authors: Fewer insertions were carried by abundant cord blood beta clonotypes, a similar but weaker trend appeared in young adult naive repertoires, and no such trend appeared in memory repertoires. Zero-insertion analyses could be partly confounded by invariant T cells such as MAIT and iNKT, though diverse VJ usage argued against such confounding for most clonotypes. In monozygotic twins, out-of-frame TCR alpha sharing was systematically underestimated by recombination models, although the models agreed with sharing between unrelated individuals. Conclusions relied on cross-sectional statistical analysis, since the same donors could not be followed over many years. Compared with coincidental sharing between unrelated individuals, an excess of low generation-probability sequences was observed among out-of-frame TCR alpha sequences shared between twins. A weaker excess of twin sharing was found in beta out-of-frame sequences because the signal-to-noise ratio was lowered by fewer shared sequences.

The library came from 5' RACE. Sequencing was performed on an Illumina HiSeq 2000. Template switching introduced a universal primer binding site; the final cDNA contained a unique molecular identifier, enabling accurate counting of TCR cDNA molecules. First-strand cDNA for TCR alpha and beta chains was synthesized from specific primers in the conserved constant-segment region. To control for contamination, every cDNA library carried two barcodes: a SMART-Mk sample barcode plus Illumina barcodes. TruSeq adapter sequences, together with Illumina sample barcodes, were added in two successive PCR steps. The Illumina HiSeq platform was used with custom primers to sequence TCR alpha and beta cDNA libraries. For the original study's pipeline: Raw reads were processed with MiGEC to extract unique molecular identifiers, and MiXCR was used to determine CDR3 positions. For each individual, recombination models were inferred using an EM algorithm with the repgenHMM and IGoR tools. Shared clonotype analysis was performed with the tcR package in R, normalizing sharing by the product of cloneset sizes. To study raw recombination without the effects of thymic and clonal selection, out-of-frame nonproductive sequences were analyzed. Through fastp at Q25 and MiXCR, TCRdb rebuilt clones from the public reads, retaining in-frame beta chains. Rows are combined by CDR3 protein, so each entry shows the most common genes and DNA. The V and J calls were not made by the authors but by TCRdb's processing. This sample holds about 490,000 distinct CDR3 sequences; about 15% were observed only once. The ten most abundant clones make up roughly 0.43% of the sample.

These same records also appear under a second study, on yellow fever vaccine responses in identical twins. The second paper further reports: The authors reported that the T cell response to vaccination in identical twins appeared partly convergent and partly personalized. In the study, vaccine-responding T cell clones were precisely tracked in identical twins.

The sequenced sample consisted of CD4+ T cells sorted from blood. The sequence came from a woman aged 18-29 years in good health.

The CDR3 protein: CASNTGLAGGENNEQFF. The sequenced DNA is TGTGCCAGCAACACCGGACTAGCGGGAGGGGAAAACAATGAGCAGTTCTTC. The sequence joins TRBV5-5 to TRBJ2-1, with TRBD2 matching 15 junction bases. V is cut back by 6 bases and J by 5 bases, with 9 bases in the junction unmatched. CDR1 and CDR2 (SGHKS, YYEKEE) derive from the germline V gene (reference sequence). The CDR3 measures 17 amino acids from cysteine to phenylalanine. Only the CDR3 DNA stays, 51 bases, in frame from base 1.